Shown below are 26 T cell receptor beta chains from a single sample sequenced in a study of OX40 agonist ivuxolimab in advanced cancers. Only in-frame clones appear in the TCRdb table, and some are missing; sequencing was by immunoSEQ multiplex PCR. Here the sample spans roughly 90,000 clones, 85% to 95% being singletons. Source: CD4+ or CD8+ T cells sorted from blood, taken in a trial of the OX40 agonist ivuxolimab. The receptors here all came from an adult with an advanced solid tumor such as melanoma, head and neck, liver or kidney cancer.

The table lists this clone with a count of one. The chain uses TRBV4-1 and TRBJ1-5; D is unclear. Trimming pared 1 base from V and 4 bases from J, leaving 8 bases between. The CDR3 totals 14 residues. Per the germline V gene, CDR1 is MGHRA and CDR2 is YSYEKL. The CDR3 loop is CASSQVRGNQPQHF. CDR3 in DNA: TGCGCCAGCAGCCAAGTCCGTGGGAATCAGCCCCAGCATTTT.

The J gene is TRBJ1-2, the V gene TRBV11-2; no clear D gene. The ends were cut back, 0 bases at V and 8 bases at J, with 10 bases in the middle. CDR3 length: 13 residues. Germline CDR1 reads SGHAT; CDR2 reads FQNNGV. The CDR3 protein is CASSLDPRRGYTF. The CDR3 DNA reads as TGTGCCAGCAGCTTAGATCCCAGGAGGGGCTACACCTTC.

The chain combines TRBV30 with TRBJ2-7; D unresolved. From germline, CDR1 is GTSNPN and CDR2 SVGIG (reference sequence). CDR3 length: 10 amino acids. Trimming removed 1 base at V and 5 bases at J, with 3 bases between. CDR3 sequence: CAWSDHEQYF. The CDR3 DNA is TGTGCCTGGAGTGACCACGAGCAGTACTTC.

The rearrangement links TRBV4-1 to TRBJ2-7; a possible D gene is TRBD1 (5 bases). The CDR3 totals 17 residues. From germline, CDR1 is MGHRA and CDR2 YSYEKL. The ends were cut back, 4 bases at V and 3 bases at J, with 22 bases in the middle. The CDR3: CASSPEGSTAHFYEQYF. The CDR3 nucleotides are TGCGCCAGCAGCCCGGAAGGCTCGACAGCCCACTTCTACGAGCAGTACTTC.

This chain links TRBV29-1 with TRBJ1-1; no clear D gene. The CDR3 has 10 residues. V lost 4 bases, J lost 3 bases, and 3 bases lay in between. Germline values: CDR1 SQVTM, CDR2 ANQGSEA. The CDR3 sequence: CSVGDTEAFF. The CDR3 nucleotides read TGCAGCGTTGGGGACACTGAAGCTTTCTTT. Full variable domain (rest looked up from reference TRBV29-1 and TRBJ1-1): SAVISQKPSRDICQRGTSLTIQCQVDSQVTMMFWYRQQPGQSLTLIATANQGSEATYESGFVIDKFPISRPNLTFSTLTVSNMSPEDSSIYLCSVGDTEAFFGQGTRLTVV.

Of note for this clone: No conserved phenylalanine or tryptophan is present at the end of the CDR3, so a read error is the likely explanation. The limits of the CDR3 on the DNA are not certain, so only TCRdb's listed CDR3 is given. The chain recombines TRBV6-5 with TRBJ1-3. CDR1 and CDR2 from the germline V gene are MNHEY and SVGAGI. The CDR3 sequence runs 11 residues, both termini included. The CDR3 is CASSYSNLFEL.

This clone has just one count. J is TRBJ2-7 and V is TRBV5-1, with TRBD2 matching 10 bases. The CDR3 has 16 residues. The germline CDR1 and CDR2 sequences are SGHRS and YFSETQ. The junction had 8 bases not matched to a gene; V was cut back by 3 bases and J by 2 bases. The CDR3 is CASSWPSSGGTYEQYF. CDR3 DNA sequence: TGCGCCAGCAGCTGGCCGTCTAGCGGGGGTACCTACGAGCAGTACTTC.

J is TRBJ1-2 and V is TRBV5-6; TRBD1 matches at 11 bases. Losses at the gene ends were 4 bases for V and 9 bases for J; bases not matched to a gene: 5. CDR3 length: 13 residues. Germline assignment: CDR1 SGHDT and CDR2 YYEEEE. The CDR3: CASSKGQGASYTF. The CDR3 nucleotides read TGTGCCAGCAGCAAAGGACAGGGGGCAAGCTACACCTTC. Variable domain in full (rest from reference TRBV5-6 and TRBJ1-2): DAGVTQSPTHLIKTRGQQVTLRCSPKSGHDTVSWYQQALGQGPQFIFQYYEEEERQRGNFPDRFSGHQFPNYSSELNVNALLLGDSALYLCASSKGQGASYTFGSGTRLTVV.

The CDR3 loop reads CATSRDSAGTRGSTDTQYF. CDR3 in DNA: TGTGCCACCAGCAGAGATTCAGCCGGGACTCGAGGGAGCACAGATACGCAGTATTTT. This chain links TRBV15 with TRBJ2-3; D perhaps matches TRBD2 (6 bases). The CDR3 is made up of 19 amino acids. The germline CDR1 and CDR2 sequences are LNHNV and YYDKDF (reference sequence). Between the trimmed V and J ends, which lost 0 bases and 0 bases, there was a span of 19 bases.

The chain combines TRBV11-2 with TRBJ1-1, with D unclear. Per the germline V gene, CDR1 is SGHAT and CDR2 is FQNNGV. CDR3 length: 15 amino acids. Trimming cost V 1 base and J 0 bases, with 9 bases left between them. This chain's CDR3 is CASSLVGNMNTEAFF. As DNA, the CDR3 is TGTGCCAGCAGCTTAGTTGGGAACATGAACACTGAAGCTTTCTTT.

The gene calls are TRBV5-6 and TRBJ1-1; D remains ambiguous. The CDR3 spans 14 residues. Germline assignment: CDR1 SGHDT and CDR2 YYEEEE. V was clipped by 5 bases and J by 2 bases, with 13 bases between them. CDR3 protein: CASRPDRQNTEAFF. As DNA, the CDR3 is TGTGCCAGCAGGCCAGACCGCCAAAACACTGAAGCTTTCTTT.

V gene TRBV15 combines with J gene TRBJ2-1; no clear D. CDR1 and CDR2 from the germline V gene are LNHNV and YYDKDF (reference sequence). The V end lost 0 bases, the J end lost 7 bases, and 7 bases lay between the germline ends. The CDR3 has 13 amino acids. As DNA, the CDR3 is TGTGCCACCAGCAGAGAATCATGGAATGAGCAGTTCTTC. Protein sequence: CATSRESWNEQFF.

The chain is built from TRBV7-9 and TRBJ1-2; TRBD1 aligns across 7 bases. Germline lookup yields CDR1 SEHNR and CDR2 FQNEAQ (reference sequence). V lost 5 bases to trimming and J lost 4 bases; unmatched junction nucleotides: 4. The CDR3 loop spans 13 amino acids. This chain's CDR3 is CASSMGQIYGYTF. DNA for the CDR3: TGTGCCAGCAGCATGGGACAGATCTATGGCTACACCTTC.

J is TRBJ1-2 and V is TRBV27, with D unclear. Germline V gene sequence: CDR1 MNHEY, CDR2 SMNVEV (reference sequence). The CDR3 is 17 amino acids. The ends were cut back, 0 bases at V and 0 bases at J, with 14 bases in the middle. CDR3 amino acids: CASSLSSLSLANYGYTF. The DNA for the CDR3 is TGTGCCAGCAGTTTATCTTCCTTGAGTTTAGCTAACTATGGCTACACCTTC.

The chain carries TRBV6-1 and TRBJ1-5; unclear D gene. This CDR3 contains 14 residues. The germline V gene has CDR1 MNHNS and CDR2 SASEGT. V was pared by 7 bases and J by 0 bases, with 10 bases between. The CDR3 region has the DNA TGTGCCAGCACGGCAGACCTTAGCAATCAGCCCCAGCATTTT. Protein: CASTADLSNQPQHF.

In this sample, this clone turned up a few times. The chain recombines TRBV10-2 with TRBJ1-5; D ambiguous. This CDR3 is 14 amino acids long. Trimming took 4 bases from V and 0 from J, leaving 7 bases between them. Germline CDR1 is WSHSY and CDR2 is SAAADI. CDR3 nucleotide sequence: TGCGCCAGCAGTGTGGAGATTAGCAATCAGCCCCAGCATTTT. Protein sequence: CASSVEISNQPQHF.

CDR3: CASSLRLAGDEQFF. The CDR3 coding sequence is TGTGCCAGCAGCTTGCGACTAGCGGGAGACGAGCAGTTCTTC. The rearrangement uses TRBV5-4 and TRBJ2-1, with 12 positions matching TRBD2. The germline CDR1 and CDR2 sequences are SGHNT and YYREEE (reference sequence). The ends lost 1 base at V and 10 bases at J; junction bases unmatched: 3. The CDR3 is made up of 14 amino acids.

The CDR3 is CASSQEGPGTGGGYTF. The CDR3 DNA follows: TGTGCCAGCAGCCAAGAAGGTCCCGGGACAGGGGGTGGCTACACCTTC. This chain joins TRBV14 and TRBJ1-2; 11 bases align to TRBD1. CDR3 size: 16 residues. Germline V gives CDR1 SGHDN, CDR2 FVKESK. V lost 0 bases to trimming and J lost 7 bases; unmatched junction nucleotides: 7.

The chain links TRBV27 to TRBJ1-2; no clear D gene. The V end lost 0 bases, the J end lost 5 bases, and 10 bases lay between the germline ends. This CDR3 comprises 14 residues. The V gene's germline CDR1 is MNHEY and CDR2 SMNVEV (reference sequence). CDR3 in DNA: TGTGCCAGCAGTTTATCCCCAGGTGATTATGGCTACACCTTC. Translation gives CASSLSPGDYGYTF.

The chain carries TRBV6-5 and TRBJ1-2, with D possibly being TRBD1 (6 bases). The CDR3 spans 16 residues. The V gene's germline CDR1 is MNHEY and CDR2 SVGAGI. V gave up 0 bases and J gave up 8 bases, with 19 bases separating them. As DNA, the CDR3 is TGTGCCAGCAGTTACTCGGAACAGGGAGGTGGCGGAGGCTACACCTTC. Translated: CASSYSEQGGGGGYTF.

Here the CDR3 DNA reads TGTGCCAGCAGTGGCTACACCGAAAGAAACTATGGCTACACCTTC. Translated: CASSGYTERNYGYTF. The chain links TRBV25-1 to TRBJ1-2; D not certain. The V gene lost 4 bases and the J gene lost 2 bases, with 14 bases spanning the gap. The germline V gene has CDR1 MGHDK and CDR2 SYGVNS. The length of the CDR3 is 15 residues.

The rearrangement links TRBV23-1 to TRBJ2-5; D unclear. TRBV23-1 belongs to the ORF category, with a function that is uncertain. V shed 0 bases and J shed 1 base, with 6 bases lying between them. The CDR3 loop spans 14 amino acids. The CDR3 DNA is TGCGCCAGCAGTCAATCCAGAGGCCAAGAGACCCAGTACTTC. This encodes CASSQSRGQETQYF.

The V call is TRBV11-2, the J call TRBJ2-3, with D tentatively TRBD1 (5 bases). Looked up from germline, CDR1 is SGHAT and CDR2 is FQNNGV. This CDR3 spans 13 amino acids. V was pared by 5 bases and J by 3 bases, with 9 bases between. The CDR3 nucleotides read TGTGCCAGCAGCCACTCAGGGACAGATACGCAGTATTTT. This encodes CASSHSGTDTQYF.

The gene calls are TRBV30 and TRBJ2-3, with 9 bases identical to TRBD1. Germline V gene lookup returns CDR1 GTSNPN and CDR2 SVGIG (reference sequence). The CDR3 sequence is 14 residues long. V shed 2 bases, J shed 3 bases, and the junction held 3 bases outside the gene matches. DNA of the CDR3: TGTGCCTGGAGTACGGGACAGGGAACAGATACGCAGTATTTT. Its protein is CAWSTGQGTDTQYF.

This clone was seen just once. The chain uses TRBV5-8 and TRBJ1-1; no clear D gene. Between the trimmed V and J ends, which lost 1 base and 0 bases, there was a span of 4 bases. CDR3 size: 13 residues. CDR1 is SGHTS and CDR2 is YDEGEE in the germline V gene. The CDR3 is CASSLSLNTEAFF. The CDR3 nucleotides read TGTGCCAGCAGCTTGTCACTGAACACTGAAGCTTTCTTT.

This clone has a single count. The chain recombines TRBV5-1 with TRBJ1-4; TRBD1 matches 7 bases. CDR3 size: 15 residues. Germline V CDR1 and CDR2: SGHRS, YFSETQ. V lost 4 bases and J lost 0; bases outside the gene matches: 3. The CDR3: CASSPGQATNEKLFF. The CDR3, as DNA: TGCGCCAGCAGCCCCGGACAGGCAACTAATGAAAAACTGTTTTTT.